Each of the 9 T cell receptor beta chains below was sequenced from the same sample in a study of glioma-infiltrating T cells. Using RNA template, CDR3s of TCR alpha and beta were amplified with iRepertoire arm-PCR. TCRdb called the multiplex PCR reads again in MiXCR, with one record for every CDR3 protein. The data show around 120,000 distinct CDR3 sequences, about 22% seen once. Sequencing was carried out using glioma tissue, nonneoplastic brain tissue, or PBMCs (not recorded which). Receptors originate from a human donor with low-grade glioma or glioblastoma, undergoing nonglioma brain surgery, or in good health (not recorded which).

This clonotype was found a few times. This rearrangement joins TRBV18 to TRBJ1-5; D uncertain. The V and J ends lost 0 bases and 8 bases respectively, with 5 bases between them. Germline V gives CDR1 KGHSH, CDR2 LQKENI. This CDR3 spans 12 amino acids. The CDR3 DNA reads as TGTGCCAGCTCACCACCGGGAAAGCCCCAGCATTTT. It is translated as CASSPPGKPQHF.

The chain links TRBV19 to TRBJ2-5; the D gene is possibly TRBD2 (5 bases). CDR1 is LNHDA and CDR2 is SQIVND in the germline V gene (reference sequence). Deletions cut 9 bases from V and 4 bases from J, with 12 bases between. The CDR3 loop spans 12 amino acids. Written as DNA, the CDR3 is TGTGCCAGCCAGGACTCCGGAGAGACCCAGTACTTC. The encoded protein is CASQDSGETQYF.

The CDR3 DNA is TGTGCCAGCAGTAGCAGGGTATCTGACGAGCAGTACGTC. Translated: CASSSRVSDEQYV. V and J are TRBV7-6 and TRBJ2-7; D might be TRBD1 (5 bases). CDR3 size: 13 residues. V was clipped by 6 bases and J by 5 bases, with 14 bases between them. Germline values: CDR1 SGHVS, CDR2 FNYEAQ.

This clonotype turned up a few times. CDR3 in DNA: TGTGCCAGTGGCATGAATCAGCCCCAGCATTTT. This codes for CASGMNQPQHF. The chain employs TRBV19 and TRBJ1-5; no clear D gene. This CDR3 is 11 amino acids long. Germline loops: CDR1 LNHDA, CDR2 SQIVND (reference sequence). V was trimmed by 8 bases and J by 4 bases, leaving 6 bases between them.

This clonotype was observed a handful of times. The gene calls are TRBV5-1 and TRBJ2-3, with D uncertain. The germline gives CDR1 SGHRS, CDR2 YFSETQ. The CDR3 consists of 13 residues. Trimming shortened V by 3 bases and J by 3 bases, and 8 bases separated the two germline ends. The CDR3, as DNA: TGCGCCAGCAGCTCCCGACGAACAGATACGCAGTATTTT. Translating gives CASSSRRTDTQYF. Combining the CDR3 with reference TRBV5-1 and TRBJ2-3 gives the whole variable domain KAGVTQTPRYLIKTRGQQVTLSCSPISGHRSVSWYQQTPGQGLQFLFEYFSETQRNKGNFPGRFSGRQFSNSRSEMNVSTLELGDSALYLCASSSRRTDTQYFGPGTRLTVL.

Only a few counts were recorded for this clonotype. V and J are TRBV20-1 and TRBJ2-3; TRBD1 or TRBD2 may be the D gene (5 bases each). The V gene's germline CDR1 is DFQATT and CDR2 SNEGSKA (reference sequence). Trimming took off 1 base at V and 5 bases at J, with 19 bases between the two ends. This CDR3 is built from 16 residues. CDR3 amino acids: CSARGSLAQRGDTQYF. In nucleotides, the CDR3 is TGCAGTGCTAGAGGTAGCCTAGCCCAGAGGGGAGATACGCAGTATTTT.

This clonotype was detected ten times or more. The chain uses TRBV20-1 and TRBJ1-2; tentatively, D is TRBD1 (6 bases). There are 11 residues in the CDR3. Germline lookup yields CDR1 DFQATT and CDR2 SNEGSKA (reference sequence). V dropped 6 bases and J dropped 8 bases, with 13 bases sitting between them. The CDR3 reads CSATWGGGYTF. The CDR3 nucleotides read TGCAGTGCAACTTGGGGGGGCGGCTACACCTTC.

The chain joins TRBV20-1 to TRBJ1-2; 10 bases line up with TRBD1. This CDR3 is 14 amino acids long. CDR1 and CDR2 (germline): DFQATT, SNEGSKA (reference sequence). The junction had 5 bases not matched to a gene; V was cut back by 2 bases and J by 5 bases. The CDR3 nucleotides read TGCAGTGCTAGACTACAGGACAGGGGGTATGGCTACACCTTC. Its translation: CSARLQDRGYGYTF.

Worth noting for this clonotype: This sequence may be a read error, since a much larger clone differs from it by one base. The chain has TRBV6-1 and TRBJ2-3; perhaps TRBD1 as D (5 bases). V dropped 6 bases and J dropped 1 base, with 11 bases sitting between them. CDR1 and CDR2 from the germline V gene are MNHNS and SASEGT. The CDR3 totals 14 residues. CDR3 amino acids: CASSPAQGTDTQYF. CDR3 coding DNA: TGTGCCAGCAGCCCGGCACAGGGCACAGATACGCAGTATTTT.